The clone carrying this T cell receptor beta chain has ten or more counts. What it binds is unknown. This entry comes from a study of beta chain features in type 1 diabetes. Of the isolated RNA, all was reverse transcribed, and so the sequenced material was expressed TCRB transcripts. About 3.5 million reads per sample on average were obtained from naive, central memory and regulatory T cell samples. Assay used: immunoSEQ multiplex PCR; TCRdb lists only in-frame clones, some missing. The data show 120,000 or so clones, around a sixth seen once. The authors sorted CD4+ naive, central memory, regulatory and stem cell-like memory cells via CD45RO/CCR7/CD25/CD127/CD95/CD27. General study points: Within the patient group, naive, central memory and Treg TCRB repertoires appeared more similar to each other than within healthy donors. Moderate but significant shortening of TCRB CDR3s was recorded in all four CD4+ subsets from Type 1 diabetes patients.

Germline V CDR1 and CDR2: SGHTA, FQGNSA. CDR3 size: 16 residues. V was shortened by 1 base and J by 0 bases, with 13 bases between the two germline ends. The clonotype originates from a man aged 18-30 years with type 1 diabetes. Specimen: central memory CD4+ T cells from blood. This chain links TRBV7-2 with TRBJ2-7; possible D gene TRBD1, 5 bases. CDR3 sequence: CASSLVGARSSYEQYF. CDR3 in DNA: TGTGCCAGCAGCTTAGTTGGGGCCCGATCCTCCTACGAGCAGTACTTC. Complete variable domain (other parts from reference TRBV7-2 and TRBJ2-7): GAGVSQSPSNKVTEKGKDVELRCDPISGHTALYWYRQSLGQGLEFLIYFQGNSAPDKSGLPSDRFSAERTGGSVSTLTIQRTQQEDSAVYLCASSLVGARSSYEQYFGPGTRLTVT.